Presented here are 14 T cell receptor beta chains from one specimen sequenced in a study of blood T cell repertoires in COVID-19. Method: immunoSEQ multiplex PCR; TCRdb's copy keeps in-frame clones and lacks some. The repertoire holds 150,000 or so clones, around 83% seen once, with about 3% in the top ten. Sample: peripheral blood. The source is a woman older than 75 with acute or convalescent COVID-19.

The chain carries TRBV18 and TRBJ1-1; 7 bases match TRBD1. CDR1 KGHSH and CDR2 LQKENI come from the germline V gene. This CDR3 spans 15 amino acids. The junction had 5 bases not matched to a gene; V was cut back by 3 bases and J by 1 base. CDR3 sequence reads: CASSPWTGRNTEAFF. CDR3 sequence (DNA): TGTGCCAGCTCACCCTGGACAGGCCGGAACACTGAAGCTTTCTTT.

This clone was seen only a few times. This rearrangement joins TRBV18 to TRBJ2-1; TRBD1 is a possible D gene (5 bases). The germline gives CDR1 KGHSH, CDR2 LQKENI. The CDR3 length is 13 residues. Trimming took 4 bases from V and 2 from J, leaving 6 bases between them. The CDR3 region has the DNA TGTGCCAGCTCACAGGACACCTACAATGAGCAGTTCTTC. Residues: CASSQDTYNEQFF.

The chain couples TRBV18 to TRBJ1-6, with no clear D. CDR3 size: 15 residues. Per the germline V gene, CDR1 is KGHSH and CDR2 is LQKENI. The V gene lost 3 bases and the J gene lost 1 base, with 7 bases spanning the gap. CDR3 residues: CASSPSGSYNSPLHF. Written as DNA, the CDR3 is TGTGCCAGCTCACCCTCGGGATCCTATAATTCACCCCTCCACTTT. Together with reference TRBV18 and TRBJ1-6, the CDR3 gives the full variable domain: NAGVMQNPRHLVRRRGQEARLRCSPMKGHSHVYWYRQLPEEGLKFMVYLQKENIIDESGMPKERFSAEFPKEGPSILRIQQVVRGDSAAYFCASSPSGSYNSPLHFGNGTRLTVT.

The chain links TRBV5-1 to TRBJ1-4; TRBD1 might be the D (6 bases). V dropped 5 bases and J dropped 8 bases, with 16 bases sitting between them. This CDR3 is 14 amino acids long. CDR1 and CDR2 from the germline V gene are SGHRS and YFSETQ. CDR3 protein: CASRAGQIGEKLFF. The DNA of the CDR3 is TGCGCCAGCAGAGCGGGACAAATAGGCGAAAAACTGTTTTTT.

The rearrangement joins TRBV29-1 to TRBJ1-2, with TRBD1 matching 8 bases. J gave up 7 bases and V 4 bases, and 2 bases lay outside the gene matches. The CDR3 has 11 residues. The V gene's germline CDR1 is SQVTM and CDR2 ANQGSEA. DNA for the CDR3: TGCAGCGTTGGACAGGGGCCTGGCTACACCTTC. Its protein is CSVGQGPGYTF. Combining the CDR3 with reference TRBV29-1 and TRBJ1-2 gives the whole variable domain SAVISQKPSRDICQRGTSLTIQCQVDSQVTMMFWYRQQPGQSLTLIATANQGSEATYESGFVIDKFPISRPNLTFSTLTVSNMSPEDSSIYLCSVGQGPGYTFGSGTRLTVV.

The rearrangement links TRBV4-2 to TRBJ2-7, with 10 bases identical to TRBD1. After removal of 1 base from V and 1 base from J, the junction contained 7 bases not matched to a gene. Germline V gene data show CDR1 as LGHNA and CDR2 as YNFKEQ. This CDR3 comprises 17 residues. The CDR3 DNA follows: TGTGCCAGCAGCCAAGCCGGACGACAGGGGGCTTCCTACGAGCAGTACTTC. It translates to CASSQAGRQGASYEQYF.

The chain carries TRBV7-2 and TRBJ2-2, with D possibly TRBD1 on 5 matching bases. The V gene lost 7 bases and the J gene lost 4 bases, with 16 bases spanning the gap. CDR3 size: 15 residues. Germline lookup yields CDR1 SGHTA and CDR2 FQGNSA. CDR3 loop: CASTFQGEGTGELFF. CDR3 sequence (DNA): TGTGCCAGCACCTTTCAAGGGGAAGGCACCGGGGAGCTGTTTTTT.

CDR3 DNA: TGCGCCAGCAGCCCTGGGACTAGCGGGGGGACCCCCCAGGCAGACAATGAGCAGTTCTTC. Translating it yields CASSPGTSGGTPQADNEQFF. The gene calls are TRBV5-1 and TRBJ2-1, with 15 bases lining up with TRBD2. Per germline, CDR1 SGHRS and CDR2 YFSETQ. V dropped 4 bases and J dropped 5; count of bases not matched to a gene: 16. The CDR3 length is 20 residues. Based on the CDR3 plus reference TRBV5-1 and TRBJ2-1, the full variable domain is KAGVTQTPRYLIKTRGQQVTLSCSPISGHRSVSWYQQTPGQGLQFLFEYFSETQRNKGNFPGRFSGRQFSNSRSEMNVSTLELGDSALYLCASSPGTSGGTPQADNEQFFGPGTRLTVL.

The chain employs TRBV2 and TRBJ1-5; no clear D gene. Per germline, CDR1 SNHLY and CDR2 FYNNEI. With 4 bases removed from V and 3 bases from J, the gap between germline ends came to 10 bases. The CDR3 covers 14 residues. The DNA for the CDR3 is TGTGCCAGCAGTGCTCGTAGTTTCAATCAGCCCCAGCATTTT. Protein sequence: CASSARSFNQPQHF.

The chain combines TRBV24-1 with TRBJ2-7, with D hard to call. The V gene lost 12 bases and the J gene lost 0 bases, with 8 bases spanning the gap. The germline V gene encodes CDR1 KGHDR and CDR2 SFDVKD. The CDR3 runs 11 residues. The CDR3 bases are TGTGCCCCCCGGAGCTCCTACGAGCAGTACTTC. It is translated as CAPRSSYEQYF.

J is TRBJ1-5 and V is TRBV7-4; 11 bases are shared with TRBD1. From germline, CDR1 is SGHVT and CDR2 SQSDAQ. Trimming took 4 bases from V and 0 from J; bases not matched to a gene: 11. The CDR3 has 19 residues. The CDR3 bases are TGTGCCAGCAGCTGGGGCGGACAGGGGGCCTCTTATAGCAATCAGCCCCAGCATTTT. Translating it yields CASSWGGQGASYSNQPQHF.

This sequence joins TRBV7-8 and TRBJ1-5; D call uncertain. The CDR3 totals 15 residues. V was trimmed by 0 bases and J by 2 bases, leaving 8 bases between them. The germline V gene has CDR1 SGHVS and CDR2 FQNEAQ. The CDR3 protein is CASSLAYGGNQPQHF. CDR3 nucleotide sequence: TGTGCCAGCAGCTTAGCGTACGGGGGCAATCAGCCCCAGCATTTT.

The V and J genes are TRBV5-6 and TRBJ1-3; D not resolved. This CDR3 is 17 amino acids long. Trimming shortened V by 6 bases and J by 0 bases, and 19 bases separated the two germline ends. CDR1 and CDR2 (germline): SGHDT, YYEEEE. The CDR3 region has the DNA TGTGCCAGCAACAGAGTCGGGGATTATAACTCTGGAAACACCATATATTTT. Protein product: CASNRVGDYNSGNTIYF.

This sequence joins TRBV4-2 and TRBJ2-3; 9 bases agree with TRBD1. The germline V gene encodes CDR1 LGHNA and CDR2 YNFKEQ. The length of the CDR3 is 16 residues. After removal of 1 base from V and 3 bases from J, the junction contained 5 bases not matched to a gene. CDR3 sequence: CASSQGTGEMTDTQYF. In nucleotides, the CDR3 is TGTGCCAGCAGCCAAGGGACAGGGGAAATGACAGATACGCAGTATTTT.